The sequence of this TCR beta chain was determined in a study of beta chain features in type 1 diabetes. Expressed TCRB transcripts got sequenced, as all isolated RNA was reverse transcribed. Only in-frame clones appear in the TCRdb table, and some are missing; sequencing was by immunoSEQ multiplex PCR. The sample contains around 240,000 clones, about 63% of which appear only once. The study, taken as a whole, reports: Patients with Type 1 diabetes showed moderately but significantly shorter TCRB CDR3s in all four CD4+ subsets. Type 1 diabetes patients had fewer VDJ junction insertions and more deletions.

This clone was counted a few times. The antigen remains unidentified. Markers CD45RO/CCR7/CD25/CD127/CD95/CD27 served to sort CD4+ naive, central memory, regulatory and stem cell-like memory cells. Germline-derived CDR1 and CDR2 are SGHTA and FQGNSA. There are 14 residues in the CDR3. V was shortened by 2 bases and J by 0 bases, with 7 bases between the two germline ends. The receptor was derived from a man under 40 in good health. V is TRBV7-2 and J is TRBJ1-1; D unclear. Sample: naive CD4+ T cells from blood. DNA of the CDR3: TGTGCCAGCAGCTTAAATGGAATGAACACTGAAGCTTTCTTT. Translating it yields CASSLNGMNTEAFF.